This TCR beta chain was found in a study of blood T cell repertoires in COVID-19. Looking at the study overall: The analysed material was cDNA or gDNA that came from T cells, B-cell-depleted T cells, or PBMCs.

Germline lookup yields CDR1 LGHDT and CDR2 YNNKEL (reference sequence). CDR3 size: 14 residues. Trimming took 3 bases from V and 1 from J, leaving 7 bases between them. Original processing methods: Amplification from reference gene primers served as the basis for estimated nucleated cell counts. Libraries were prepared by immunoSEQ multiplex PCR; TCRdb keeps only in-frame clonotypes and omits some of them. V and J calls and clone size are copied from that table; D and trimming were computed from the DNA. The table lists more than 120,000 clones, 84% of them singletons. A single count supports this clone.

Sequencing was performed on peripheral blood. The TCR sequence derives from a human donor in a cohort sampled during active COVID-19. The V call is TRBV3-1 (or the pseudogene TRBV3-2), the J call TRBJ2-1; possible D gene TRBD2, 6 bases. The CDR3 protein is CASSHGGSYNEQFF. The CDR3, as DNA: TGTGCCAGCAGCCACGGAGGGTCCTACAATGAGCAGTTCTTC.